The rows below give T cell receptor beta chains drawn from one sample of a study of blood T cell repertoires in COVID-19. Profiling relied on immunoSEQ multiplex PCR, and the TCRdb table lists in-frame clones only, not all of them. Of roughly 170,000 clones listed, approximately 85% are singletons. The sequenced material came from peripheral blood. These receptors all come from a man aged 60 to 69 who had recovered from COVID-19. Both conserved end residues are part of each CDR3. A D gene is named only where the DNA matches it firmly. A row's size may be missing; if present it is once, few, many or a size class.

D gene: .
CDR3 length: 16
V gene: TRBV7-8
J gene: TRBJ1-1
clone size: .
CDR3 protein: CASSLARGGINTEAFF
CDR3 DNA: TGTGCCAGCAGCTTAGCGCGGGGAGGTATCAACACTGAAGCTTTCTTT

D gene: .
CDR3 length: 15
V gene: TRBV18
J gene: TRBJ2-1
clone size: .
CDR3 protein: CASSPAGISYNEQFF
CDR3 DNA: TGTGCCAGCTCACCCGCGGGGATCTCCTACAATGAGCAGTTCTTC

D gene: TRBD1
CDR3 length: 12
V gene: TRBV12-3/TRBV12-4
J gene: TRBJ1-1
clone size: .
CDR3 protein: CVTGQGRYEAFF
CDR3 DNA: TGTGTCACCGGACAGGGGCGTTATGAAGCTTTCTTT

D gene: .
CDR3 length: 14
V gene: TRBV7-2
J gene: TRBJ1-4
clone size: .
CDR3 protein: CASSPRHFRGRLFF
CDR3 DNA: TGTGCCAGCAGCCCTAGACACTTCAGGGGAAGACTGTTTTTT

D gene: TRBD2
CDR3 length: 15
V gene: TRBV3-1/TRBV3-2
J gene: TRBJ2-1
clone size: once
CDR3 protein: CASRPGLAGGREQFF
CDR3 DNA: TGTGCCAGCAGACCTGGACTAGCGGGGGGGCGTGAGCAGTTCTTC

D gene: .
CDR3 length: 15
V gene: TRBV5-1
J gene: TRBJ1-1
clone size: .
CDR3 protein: CASSLGQGKFAEAFF
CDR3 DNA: TGCGCCAGCAGCTTAGGGCAGGGGAAGTTCGCTGAAGCTTTCTTT

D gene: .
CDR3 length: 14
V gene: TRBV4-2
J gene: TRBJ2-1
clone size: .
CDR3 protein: CASSPIDRGNEQFF
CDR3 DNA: TGTGCCAGCAGCCCAATTGACCGGGGCAATGAGCAGTTCTTC

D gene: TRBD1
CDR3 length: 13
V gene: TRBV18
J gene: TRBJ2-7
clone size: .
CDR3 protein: CASSPGTAYEQYF
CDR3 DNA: TGTGCCAGCTCACCCGGGACAGCCTACGAGCAGTACTTC

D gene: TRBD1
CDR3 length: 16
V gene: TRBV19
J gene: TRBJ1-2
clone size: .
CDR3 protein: CASRIGTGLQRYGYTF
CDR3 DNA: TGTGCCAGTAGAATCGGGACAGGGCTCCAACGCTATGGCTACACCTTC

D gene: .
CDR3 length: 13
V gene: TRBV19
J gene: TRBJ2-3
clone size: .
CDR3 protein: CASTLAGTDTQYF
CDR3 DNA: TGTGCCAGTACTCTAGCCGGTACAGATACGCAGTATTTT

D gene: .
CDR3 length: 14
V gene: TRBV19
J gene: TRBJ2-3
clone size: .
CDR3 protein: CASSRVPSTDTQYF
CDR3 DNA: TGTGCCAGTAGTCGAGTACCTAGCACAGATACGCAGTATTTT

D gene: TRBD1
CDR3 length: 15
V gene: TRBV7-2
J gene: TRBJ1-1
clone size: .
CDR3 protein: CASTPYTGERTEAFF
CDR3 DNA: TGTGCCAGCACTCCCTACACAGGGGAAAGGACTGAAGCTTTCTTT

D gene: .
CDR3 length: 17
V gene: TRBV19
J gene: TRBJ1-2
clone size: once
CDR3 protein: CASRKFELGQQNYGYTF
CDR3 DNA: TGTGCCAGTAGGAAATTCGAATTGGGGCAGCAGAATTATGGCTACACCTTC

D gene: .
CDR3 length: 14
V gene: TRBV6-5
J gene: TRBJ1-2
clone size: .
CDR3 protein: CASTPWGEPYGYTF
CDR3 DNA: TGTGCCAGCACCCCCTGGGGGGAACCTTATGGCTACACCTTC

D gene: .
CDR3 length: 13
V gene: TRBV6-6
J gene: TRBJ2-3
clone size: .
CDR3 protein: CASTPRPTDTQYF
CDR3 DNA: TGTGCCAGCACCCCCCGTCCCACAGATACGCAGTATTTT

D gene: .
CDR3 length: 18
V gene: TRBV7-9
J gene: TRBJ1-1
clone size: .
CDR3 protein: CASTLGRAEGVMNTEAFF
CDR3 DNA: TGTGCCAGCACCTTAGGGCGGGCAGAAGGAGTTATGAACACTGAAGCTTTCTTT

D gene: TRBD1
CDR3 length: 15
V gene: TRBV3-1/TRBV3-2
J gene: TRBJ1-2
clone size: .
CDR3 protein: CASSPRRGQGNGYTF
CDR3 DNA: TGTGCCAGCAGCCCCCGGAGGGGACAGGGGAATGGCTACACCTTC

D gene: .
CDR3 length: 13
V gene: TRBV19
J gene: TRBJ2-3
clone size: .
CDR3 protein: CASINSGTDTQYF
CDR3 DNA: TGTGCCAGTATCAACTCGGGAACAGATACGCAGTATTTT

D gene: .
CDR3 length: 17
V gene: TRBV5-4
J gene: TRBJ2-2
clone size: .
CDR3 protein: CASSRAGADPNTGELFF
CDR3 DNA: TGTGCCAGCAGTAGGGCGGGGGCCGACCCGAACACCGGGGAGCTGTTTTTT

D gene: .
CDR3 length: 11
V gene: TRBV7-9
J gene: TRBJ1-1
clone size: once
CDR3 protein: CASSLAGSIIF
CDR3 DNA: TGTGCCAGCAGCTTAGCGGGCTCCATCATCTTT

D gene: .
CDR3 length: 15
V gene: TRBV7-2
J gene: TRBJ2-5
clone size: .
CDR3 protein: CASSLSGRGQETQYF
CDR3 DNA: TGTGCCAGCAGCCTCTCGGGTAGAGGGCAAGAGACCCAGTACTTC

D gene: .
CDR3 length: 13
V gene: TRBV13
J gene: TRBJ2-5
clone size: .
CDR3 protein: CASSLAGKETQYF
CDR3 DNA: TGTGCCAGCAGCTTAGCGGGAAAAGAGACCCAGTACTTC